One sample yielded the 20 T cell receptor beta chains listed below, sequenced in a study of tumor and adjacent non-tumor tissue in lung cancer. RNA was extracted from bulk tissue without any cell sorting. TCRbeta libraries were built with three rounds of nested PCR, modified from ARM-PCR. TCRdb re-called the multiplex PCR reads through MiXCR, storing one row per CDR3 protein. The data show about 78,000 distinct CDR3 sequences, around 75% seen once. Sequencing was performed on lung tumor tissue. The source of these receptors is a woman aged 45-59 years with non-small cell lung cancer.

Regarding this clonotype: This may stem from a read error, because a much larger clone lies one nucleotide away. The V gene is TRBV28, the J gene TRBJ2-7, with a weak D call TRBD1 (6 bases). The CDR3 loop spans 16 amino acids. The germline V gene encodes CDR1 MDHEN and CDR2 SYDVKM. The germline V and J ends were trimmed by 7 bases and 6 bases, with 25 bases remaining between them. The CDR3 region has the DNA TGTGCCAGCACTGGCTTTGGGGCAACCAAACAGGGCGAGCAGTACTTC. It is translated as CASTGFGATKQGEQYF.

In regard to this clonotype: The junction departs from germline at one end; a sequencing error may be responsible. V usage is TRBV6-2 or TRBV6-3 and J usage is TRBJ2-5; 9 bases align to TRBD1. This CDR3 is 17 amino acids long. From germline, CDR1 is MNHEY and CDR2 SVGEGT. CDR3 sequence (DNA): TGTACCAGCAGTTACTCCTTCTGGGACAGGGACCAAGAGACCCACTACTTC. Amino acid sequence: CTSSYSFWDRDQETHYF.

In the case of this clonotype: An end of the junction does not agree with germline; a read error may underlie this. CDR3 loop: CVSSWDFNTGKLFF. The CDR3 region has the DNA TGTGTCAGTAGCTGGGACTTTAACACCGGGAAGCTGTTTTTT. The J gene is TRBJ2-2, the V gene TRBV6-5, with D maybe TRBD2 (6 bases). The germline CDR1 and CDR2 sequences are MNHEY and SVGAGI. The CDR3 extends over 14 amino acids.

This clonotype was picked up many times. The chain is built from TRBV6-5 and TRBJ2-6, with 7 bases aligning to TRBD1. Losses at the gene ends were 7 bases for V and 1 base for J; bases not matched to a gene: 16. This CDR3 is 19 amino acids long. Germline CDR1 and CDR2: MNHEY and SVGAGI. The CDR3: CASNPRPGTVGSGANVLTF. DNA for the CDR3: TGTGCCAGCAATCCACGACCCGGGACAGTGGGTTCTGGGGCCAACGTCCTGACTTTC.

This rearrangement joins TRBV20-1 to TRBJ2-4; possible D gene TRBD2, 5 bases. Trimming left V 7 bases short and J 5 bases short, with 15 bases between. The CDR3 is 13 amino acids. Germline V gene data show CDR1 as DFQATT and CDR2 as SNEGSKA (reference sequence). CDR3 residues: CSVRLTEENIQYF. CDR3 nucleotides: TGCAGTGTCAGACTAACTGAAGAAAACATTCAGTACTTC.

Comments on this clonotype: A read error may account for a junction end that differs from germline. The gene calls are TRBV7-2 and TRBJ2-1, with 11 bases that match TRBD2. Per germline, CDR1 SGHTA and CDR2 FQGNSA. The CDR3 totals 15 residues. The CDR3: CAATSSGRKYNEQFF. The CDR3 DNA is TGTGCCGCAACCTCTAGCGGGAGGAAGTACAATGAGCAGTTCTTT.

This clonotype was seen just once. The junction departs from the called germline gene at one end, perhaps through a read error. This chain joins TRBV11-1 and TRBJ2-3; D gene ambiguous. CDR1 SGHAT and CDR2 FQDESV come from the germline V gene (reference sequence). This CDR3 comprises 16 residues. In nucleotides, the CDR3 is TGTGCCAGCAGCATAGAGAGTCGTGGTGGCACAGAAACGCAGTATTTT. This gives the protein CASSIESRGGTETQYF.

In the case of this clonotype: Relative to the germline gene, one junction end is altered; a read error may explain this. The chain couples TRBV5-4 to TRBJ2-7; D is unclear. This CDR3 is 13 amino acids long. Germline values: CDR1 SGHNT, CDR2 YYREEE (reference sequence). The CDR3 sequence is CASSSTDSYEEYF. CDR3 in DNA: TGTGCCAGCAGCTCAACAGATTCATACGAGGAGTACTTC.

Notes on this clonotype: At one boundary the junction diverges from the germline segment, which might be a read error. CDR3 bases: TGCGCCAGCAGCCAAGAGATAGGCGCAGGAAGGAGCAGTCAGCCCCAGCATTTT. This encodes CASSQEIGAGRSSQPQHF. The chain uses TRBV4-3 and TRBJ1-5, with D hard to call. The CDR3 has 18 residues. The V gene's germline CDR1 is LGHNA and CDR2 YSLEER.

This clonotype was counted between two and nine times. The chain uses TRBV10-2 and TRBJ2-1; TRBD1 agrees at 8 bases. This CDR3 spans 14 amino acids. Trimming removed 5 bases from V and 5 bases from J; junction bases left unmatched: 5. Looked up from germline, CDR1 is WSHSY and CDR2 is SAAADI. The CDR3 is CASSWATGDNEQFF. The CDR3, as DNA: TGCGCCAGCAGTTGGGCGACAGGGGACAATGAGCAGTTCTTC.

Turning to this clonotype: Mismatch with germline at one junction end may stem from a read error. This chain uses TRBV5-1 with TRBJ2-1, with D possibly being TRBD2 (6 bases). CDR3 length: 14 residues. Germline V CDR1 and CDR2: SGHRS, YFSETQ. The CDR3, as DNA: TGCGCCAGCAGCGCGGGACCGCCCCTCAATGGGCAGTTCTTC. Protein sequence: CASSAGPPLNGQFF.

Turning to this clonotype: The junction and the germline gene differ at one end; a read error may be behind it. V gene TRBV6-5 combines with J gene TRBJ2-2; the D gene is possibly TRBD2 (5 bases). Germline CDR1 MNHEY, CDR2 SVGAGI. This CDR3 has 15 amino acids. CDR3 sequence reads: CTSSYGAVHTGELFF. The CDR3, as DNA: TGTACCAGCAGTTACGGAGCGGTCCACACCGGGGAGCTATTTTTT.

The chain couples TRBV6-1 to TRBJ2-1, with TRBD2 matching 7 bases. Germline V gene sequence: CDR1 MNHNS, CDR2 SASEGT. This CDR3 region has 13 residues. The trim removed 7 bases at V and 4 bases at J, leaving 4 bases unmatched. This CDR3 is CASKASGYNEQFF. For the CDR3, the DNA is TGTGCCAGCAAGGCTAGCGGATACAATGAGCAGTTCTTC.

In regard to this clonotype: A much bigger clone sits one base away, suggesting this may be a read error. CDR3 coding DNA: TGTGCCAGCAGCTTAGGACAGCTTGAAGTTTTCTTT. This gives the protein CASSLGQLEVFF. The chain carries TRBV7-8 and TRBJ1-1, with D perhaps matching TRBD1 (5 bases). The CDR3 spans 12 residues. Looked up from germline, CDR1 is SGHVS and CDR2 is FQNEAQ.

This chain connects TRBV6-5 to TRBJ2-2, with a weak D call TRBD2 (6 bases). Germline V gives CDR1 MNHEY, CDR2 SVGAGI. The ends were cut back, 7 bases at V and 4 bases at J, with 13 bases in the middle. The CDR3 runs 14 residues. The CDR3 DNA reads TGTGCCAGCATCGCGGGGTCATTCACCGGGGAGCTGTTTTTT. Protein product: CASIAGSFTGELFF.

This clonotype is deemed medium-sized (0.01 to 0.1%). This rearrangement joins TRBV11-2 to TRBJ2-1, with unresolved D. V dropped 5 bases and J dropped 6 bases, with 20 bases sitting between them. The CDR3 has 16 residues. Germline V gene data show CDR1 as SGHAT and CDR2 as FQNNGV. The CDR3 spells CASSIYTSYAPNEQFF. CDR3 DNA: TGTGCCAGCAGCATATACACCAGCTATGCCCCCAATGAGCAGTTCTTC.

As for this clonotype: An end of the junction differs from the germline gene, which may be a read error. The chain carries TRBV4-1 and TRBJ1-5; TRBD1 is a possible D gene (5 bases). This CDR3 region has 15 residues. Germline loops: CDR1 MGHRA, CDR2 YSYEKL. The CDR3 bases are TGCGCCAGCAGCCAGTACCGGGGCAATAATCAGTCCCAGCATTTT. This gives the protein CASSQYRGNNQSQHF.

Comment on this clonotype: The CDR3 ends on some other residue instead of the conserved phenylalanine or tryptophan, so this is likely a read error. The chain has TRBV6-5 and TRBJ2-7; D is unresolved. V was trimmed by 11 bases and J by 2 bases, leaving 25 bases between them. This CDR3 region has 16 residues. Germline lookup yields CDR1 MNHEY and CDR2 SVGAGI. CDR3 loop: CACTYSKGPFTYEQYL. For the CDR3, the DNA is TGTGCCTGCACTTACTCTAAGGGTCCCTTTACCTACGAGCAGTACTTA.

The rearrangement links TRBV12-3 or TRBV12-4 to TRBJ2-7; D call uncertain. The CDR3 loop spans 14 amino acids. Trimming cost V 5 bases and J 9 bases, with 20 bases left between them. CDR3 protein: CASSKSGLRRPQYF. CDR3 bases: TGTGCCAGCAGTAAATCGGGCCTACGAAGACCGCAGTACTTC.

Details on this clonotype: This may be a read error, as it is one base from a much larger clone. The rearrangement links TRBV25-1 to TRBJ1-4; 7 bases fit TRBD1. The CDR3 length is 13 residues. The germline V gene encodes CDR1 MGHDK and CDR2 SYGVNS. J lost 5 bases, V lost 9 bases, and 6 bases had no gene match. The CDR3 here is CARYDRVNEKLFF. The CDR3 DNA reads TGTGCCAGGTATGACAGGGTAAATGAAAAACTGTTTTTT.